This passage covers 15 T cell receptor beta chains from one sample sequenced in a study of neoadjuvant anti-PD-1 for oral cavity cancer. The repertoire was sequenced with immunoSEQ multiplex PCR; TCRdb's copy has only in-frame clones and lacks some. The sample consists of fewer than 15,000 clones, roughly 67% of them appearing once. The specimen comprised PBMCs, sampled before nivolumab (anti-PD-1) treatment. Source of these receptors: a person aged 35-79 years with oral cavity squamous cell carcinoma.

This clone was detected a few times. The rearrangement links TRBV7-9 to TRBJ1-4, with D unresolved. The ends were cut back, 4 bases at V and 0 bases at J, with 18 bases in the middle. CDR3 length: 18 amino acids. Germline V gives CDR1 SEHNR, CDR2 FQNEAQ (reference sequence). CDR3 region: CASSSQQGPNPTNEKLFF. The CDR3 DNA reads TGTGCCAGCAGCTCTCAACAAGGACCTAACCCAACTAATGAAAAACTGTTTTTT.

The chain couples TRBV4-1 to TRBJ1-6; D unresolved. This CDR3 spans 16 amino acids. Per the germline V gene, CDR1 is MGHRA and CDR2 is YSYEKL. Trimming pared 1 base from V and 7 bases from J, leaving 14 bases between. DNA of the CDR3: TGCGCCAGCAGCCAAGCCCTCGGAAGGGTGAATTCACCCCTCCACTTT. Translation: CASSQALGRVNSPLHF.

The rearrangement joins TRBV5-6 to TRBJ1-5, with 7 positions matching TRBD1. Germline V gene data show CDR1 as SGHDT and CDR2 as YYEEEE. Unmatched junction bases numbered 7, after V lost 1 base and J lost 0 bases. This CDR3 is built from 17 residues. CDR3 DNA: TGTGCCAGCAGCTTGACAGGGGCCACGGATAGCAATCAGCCCCAGCATTTT. Translation gives CASSLTGATDSNQPQHF.

The table lists this clone with a few counts. V and J are TRBV4-1 and TRBJ2-2; D not certain. This CDR3 spans 14 amino acids. Germline V gives CDR1 MGHRA, CDR2 YSYEKL. Trimming removed 0 bases from V and 2 bases from J, with 4 bases in between. This chain's CDR3 is CASSQDRNTGELFF. The CDR3 DNA sequence: TGCGCCAGCAGCCAAGATCGAAACACCGGGGAGCTGTTTTTT.

In its sample, this clone was seen once. This chain links TRBV6-5 with TRBJ2-4; D not certain. The CDR3 is 16 residues long. V was clipped by 0 bases and J by 2 bases, with 11 bases between them. Germline CDR1 and CDR2: MNHEY and SVGAGI. For the CDR3, the DNA is TGTGCCAGCAGTTACTCGACAATGCTATCCAAAAACATTCAGTACTTC. As protein: CASSYSTMLSKNIQYF.

This clone came up a few times. The genes are TRBV29-1 and TRBJ1-1, with unresolved D. The V gene lost 7 bases and the J gene lost 2 bases, with 14 bases spanning the gap. Germline V gene lookup returns CDR1 SQVTM and CDR2 ANQGSEA. The CDR3 covers 13 residues. The CDR3 DNA reads TGCAGCGGAGATTCAGGAACCAACACTGAAGCTTTCTTT. This sequence encodes CSGDSGTNTEAFF.

V is TRBV28 and J is TRBJ1-3; D unresolved. The CDR3 covers 17 residues. Germline-derived CDR1 and CDR2 are MDHEN and SYDVKM. V lost 3 bases and J lost 0, with 15 bases in between. CDR3 residues: CASSFSPIPHSGNTIYF. Here the CDR3 DNA reads TGTGCCAGCAGTTTTAGTCCGATTCCTCACTCTGGAAACACCATATATTTT.

This clone is labeled as medium-sized. The chain has TRBV25-1 and TRBJ2-7; D might be TRBD1 or TRBD2, each matching 6 bases. V was trimmed by 6 bases and J by 2 bases, leaving 14 bases between them. Germline CDR1 MGHDK, CDR2 SYGVNS. This CDR3 region has 14 residues. CDR3 DNA: TGTGCCAGCAGGGGAGGACAGACGCCCTACGAGCAGTACTTC. Its protein product is CASRGGQTPYEQYF.

The chain carries TRBV19 and TRBJ2-4, with D perhaps matching TRBD2 (7 bases). In germline, CDR1 is LNHDA, CDR2 SQIVND (reference sequence). The CDR3 spans 15 residues. V was pared by 4 bases and J by 8 bases, with 18 bases between. As DNA, the CDR3 is TGTGCCAGTAGTAAGAGGGGGGGCTGGGGCGACATTCAGTACTTC. Protein product: CASSKRGGWGDIQYF.

This sequence joins TRBV15 and TRBJ1-1; D uncertain. The CDR3 consists of 15 residues. Germline CDR1 and CDR2: LNHNV and YYDKDF (reference sequence). V dropped 1 base and J dropped 2 bases, with 11 bases sitting between them. The CDR3 sequence is CATSRAADRNTEAFF. CDR3 nucleotide sequence: TGTGCCACCAGCAGAGCGGCAGACCGAAACACTGAAGCTTTCTTT. Full variable domain (rest looked up from reference TRBV15 and TRBJ1-1): DAMVIQNPRYQVTQFGKPVTLSCSQTLNHNVMYWYQQKSSQAPKLLFHYYDKDFNNEADTPDNFQSRRPNTSFCFLDIRSPGLGDTAMYLCATSRAADRNTEAFFGQGTRLTVV.

There are a few counts of this clone. This chain connects TRBV5-1 to TRBJ2-7; 11 bases map to TRBD2. The V gene's germline CDR1 is SGHRS and CDR2 YFSETQ. The CDR3 runs 14 residues. J lost 5 bases, V lost 4 bases, and 5 bases had no gene match. For the CDR3, the DNA is TGCGCCAGCAGCCCCGGGACTAGCGGAGACGAGCAGTACTTC. Its protein is CASSPGTSGDEQYF.

The chain joins TRBV11-2 to TRBJ2-7, with TRBD1 matching 7 bases. Germline CDR1 is SGHAT and CDR2 is FQNNGV. This CDR3 has 15 residues. V shed 5 bases and J 4 bases; nucleotides not matched to a gene: 11. The CDR3 nucleotides are TGTGCCAGCAGCCCAAACGACAGGGAAGGGTACGAGCAGTACTTC. This gives the protein CASSPNDREGYEQYF.

The chain recombines TRBV5-1 with TRBJ2-1, with D hard to call. The CDR3 length is 15 residues. Germline-derived CDR1 and CDR2 are SGHRS and YFSETQ. V was trimmed by 0 bases and J by 4 bases, leaving 11 bases between them. The chain's CDR3 is CASSLGNGGYNEQFF. As DNA, the CDR3 is TGCGCCAGCAGCTTGGGAAACGGTGGGTACAATGAGCAGTTCTTC.

The V and J genes are TRBV10-1 and TRBJ2-1; 7 positions agree with TRBD2. Germline-derived CDR1 and CDR2 are WNHNN and SYGVQD (reference sequence). The CDR3 loop spans 14 amino acids. The V segment lost 3 bases and the J segment 10 bases; nucleotides outside the gene matches: 9. CDR3 coding DNA: TGCGCCAGCAGTGAACAGCGAGCTAGCGGCGAGCAGTTCTTC. Translated: CASSEQRASGEQFF.

This clone was seen only once. This chain links TRBV19 with TRBJ2-3, with 11 bases matching TRBD2. From germline, CDR1 is LNHDA and CDR2 SQIVND (reference sequence). The CDR3 is 17 amino acids. The V and J ends lost 7 bases and 0 bases, in that order; junction bases with no gene match: 9. Here the CDR3 DNA reads TGTGCCAGTACGAGGCTAGCGGGGGGCCATAGCACAGATACGCAGTATTTT. This encodes CASTRLAGGHSTDTQYF.